Sequencing of this TCR beta chain was carried out in a study of cytomegalovirus exposure and HLA in healthy donors. Study background: The roughly 120 million unique TCR beta sequences, from roughly 170 million T cells, were found by an earlier analysis.

With regard to this clone: Its cognate antigen is unknown.

General study findings and limits: Productive status was seen about 87% or about 30% of the time for most TCR beta V segments in an earlier analysis. Among the most significant clusters, several appeared linked to common viral pathogens in a later analysis.

With 6 bases clipped from V and 0 bases from J, the junction kept 8 bases outside the gene matches. Per germline, CDR1 SEHNR and CDR2 FQNEAQ (reference sequence). The CDR3 spans 17 residues. A multiplex PCR was run with 60 Vbeta primers and 13 Jbeta primers. Original analysis: As a later analysis found, there were around 86 million unique TCR beta chains, of which some 9.9 million were shared. Sequencing used immunoSEQ multiplex PCR; TCRdb keeps in-frame clones, though not all of them. V and J calls and clone size are copied from that table; D and trimming were computed from the DNA. Among more than 85,000 clones, approximately 82% were seen once, and the ten largest hold around an eighth.

This sequence joins TRBV7-9 and TRBJ1-6; 7 positions agree with TRBD1. The clonotype comes from a man aged 25-40 years in good health and CMV-seropositive. Specimen: PBMCs. CDR3: CASSLGQESSYNSPLHF. The CDR3 nucleotides are TGTGCCAGCAGTCTTGGACAGGAAAGCTCCTATAATTCACCCCTCCACTTT.